This is a list of T cell receptor beta chains from one sample in a study of blood T cell repertoires in COVID-19. Measured with immunoSEQ multiplex PCR; TCRdb has only the in-frame clones, and not every one. The repertoire includes about 110,000 clones, about four fifths of them detected once, and 4% to 5% sits in the top ten. Sequencing was performed on peripheral blood. Receptors originate from a woman in her 70s with acute or convalescent COVID-19. Each CDR3 is given with its conserved first and last residue. The order of the fields is V gene, D gene, clone size, J gene, CDR3 protein, CDR3 DNA. D genes are given only for firm matches. Where a row states a size, it is once, few, many or the class of an expanded clone; other rows omit it.

v_gene: TRBV5-4
d_gene: .
abundance: once
j_gene: TRBJ2-1
CDR3aa: CASSLWQGGEQFF
CDR3nt: TGTGCCAGCAGCTTGTGGCAGGGTGGTGAGCAGTTCTTC

v_gene: TRBV5-1
d_gene: TRBD1
abundance: few
j_gene: TRBJ1-5
CDR3aa: CASSPGTGGPRSNQPQHF
CDR3nt: TGCGCCAGCAGCCCGGGGACAGGGGGCCCCCGATCAAATCAGCCCCAGCATTTT

v_gene: TRBV7-3
d_gene: TRBD2
abundance: .
j_gene: TRBJ2-1
CDR3aa: CASSLDGASGYNEQFF
CDR3nt: TGTGCCAGCAGCTTAGACGGCGCTAGCGGTTACAATGAGCAGTTCTTC

v_gene: TRBV18
d_gene: TRBD1
abundance: .
j_gene: TRBJ1-1
CDR3aa: CASSGTGATEAFF
CDR3nt: TGTGCCAGCTCAGGGACAGGGGCCACTGAAGCTTTCTTT

v_gene: TRBV7-9
d_gene: TRBD1
abundance: .
j_gene: TRBJ1-2
CDR3aa: CASSLALQGGDYGYTF
CDR3nt: TGTGCCAGCAGCTTAGCGCTTCAAGGGGGCGACTATGGCTACACCTTC

v_gene: TRBV28
d_gene: .
abundance: .
j_gene: TRBJ1-5
CDR3aa: CASTMEGRMSQPQHF
CDR3nt: TGTGCCAGCACCATGGAGGGCAGGATGAGTCAGCCCCAGCATTTT

v_gene: TRBV7-6
d_gene: .
abundance: .
j_gene: TRBJ1-1
CDR3aa: CASSLGTAMATEAFF
CDR3nt: TGTGCCAGCAGCTTGGGCACAGCCATGGCCACTGAAGCTTTCTTT

v_gene: TRBV29-1
d_gene: TRBD2
abundance: .
j_gene: TRBJ2-3
CDR3aa: CSAIKAGASTDTQYF
CDR3nt: TGCAGCGCTATCAAAGCGGGAGCTAGCACAGATACGCAGTATTTT

v_gene: TRBV28
d_gene: TRBD1
abundance: .
j_gene: TRBJ2-1
CDR3aa: CASHRGDYSGYNEQFF
CDR3nt: TGTGCCAGCCACAGGGGAGATTACAGTGGCTACAATGAGCAGTTCTTC

v_gene: TRBV5-6
d_gene: TRBD1
abundance: .
j_gene: TRBJ1-1
CDR3aa: CASSLPTGGLGAFF
CDR3nt: TGTGCCAGCAGCCTCCCCACAGGGGGCTTAGGAGCTTTCTTT

v_gene: TRBV28
d_gene: TRBD1
abundance: .
j_gene: TRBJ2-1
CDR3aa: CASSRQGVLNEQFF
CDR3nt: TGTGCCAGCAGCAGACAGGGGGTGTTAAATGAGCAGTTCTTC

v_gene: TRBV3-1/TRBV3-2
d_gene: TRBD2
abundance: .
j_gene: TRBJ2-1
CDR3aa: CASSQSAGGSYNEQFF
CDR3nt: TGTGCCAGCAGCCAAAGTGCGGGGGGGTCCTACAATGAGCAGTTCTTC

v_gene: TRBV7-2
d_gene: .
abundance: .
j_gene: TRBJ2-5
CDR3aa: CASSLRVQETQYF
CDR3nt: TGTGCCAGCAGCTTACGGGTCCAAGAGACCCAGTACTTC

v_gene: TRBV18
d_gene: .
abundance: .
j_gene: TRBJ2-7
CDR3aa: CASSPRTVYEQYF
CDR3nt: TGTGCCAGCTCACCAAGGACAGTGTACGAGCAGTACTTC

v_gene: TRBV28
d_gene: .
abundance: .
j_gene: TRBJ1-5
CDR3aa: CASSPSGNANQPQHF
CDR3nt: TGTGCCAGCAGTCCCTCAGGGAACGCTAATCAGCCCCAGCATTTT

v_gene: TRBV19
d_gene: .
abundance: .
j_gene: TRBJ1-6
CDR3aa: CASSIMAPNSPLHF
CDR3nt: TGTGCCAGTAGTATAATGGCCCCTAATTCACCCCTCCACTTT

v_gene: TRBV7-2
d_gene: TRBD1
abundance: .
j_gene: TRBJ1-2
CDR3aa: CASSPGGQGPRFYGYTF
CDR3nt: TGTGCCAGCAGCCCCGGGGGACAGGGTCCGCGATTCTATGGCTACACCTTC

v_gene: TRBV9
d_gene: .
abundance: .
j_gene: TRBJ1-5
CDR3aa: CASSYRVPLSNQPQHF
CDR3nt: TGTGCCAGCTCATACAGGGTTCCCCTTAGCAATCAGCCCCAGCATTTT

v_gene: TRBV28
d_gene: .
abundance: .
j_gene: TRBJ1-1
CDR3aa: CASSPGAVTEAFF
CDR3nt: TGTGCCAGCAGCCCGGGTGCGGTCACTGAAGCTTTCTTT

v_gene: TRBV14
d_gene: .
abundance: .
j_gene: TRBJ1-3
CDR3aa: CASSSQGNTIYF
CDR3nt: TGTGCCAGCAGCTCCCAGGGAAACACCATATATTTT

v_gene: TRBV5-6
d_gene: .
abundance: .
j_gene: TRBJ1-1
CDR3aa: CASSFGTLYETFTEAFF
CDR3nt: TGTGCCAGCAGCTTCGGGACACTCTACGAGACCTTCACTGAAGCTTTCTTT

v_gene: TRBV3-1/TRBV3-2
d_gene: TRBD1
abundance: .
j_gene: TRBJ2-4
CDR3aa: CASSPDRETAKNIQYF
CDR3nt: TGTGCCAGCAGCCCGGACAGGGAAACAGCCAAAAACATTCAGTACTTC

v_gene: TRBV12-3/TRBV12-4
d_gene: .
abundance: .
j_gene: TRBJ1-5
CDR3aa: CASRDSINQPQHF
CDR3nt: TGTGCCAGCAGGGACAGTATCAATCAGCCCCAGCATTTT

v_gene: TRBV6-5
d_gene: TRBD1
abundance: .
j_gene: TRBJ1-2
CDR3aa: CASRRDHTGVYGYTF
CDR3nt: TGTGCCAGCAGGAGAGATCATACAGGGGTCTATGGCTACACCTTC

v_gene: TRBV20-1
d_gene: .
abundance: .
j_gene: TRBJ1-1
CDR3aa: CSAPDNLEAFF
CDR3nt: TGCAGTGCTCCGGACAACCTTGAAGCTTTCTTT

v_gene: TRBV19
d_gene: .
abundance: .
j_gene: TRBJ1-4
CDR3aa: CASSSGSEKLFF
CDR3nt: TGTGCCAGTAGCTCCGGGAGCGAAAAACTGTTTTTT

v_gene: TRBV7-2
d_gene: TRBD1
abundance: .
j_gene: TRBJ1-5
CDR3aa: CASSQGQGRAGNQPQHF
CDR3nt: TGTGCCAGCAGCCAGGGACAGGGGCGGGCAGGCAATCAGCCCCAGCATTTT

v_gene: TRBV3-1/TRBV3-2
d_gene: .
abundance: .
j_gene: TRBJ1-6
CDR3aa: CASSQGPGTFSPLHF
CDR3nt: TGTGCCAGCAGCCAGGGTCCCGGGACATTTTCACCCCTCCACTTT

v_gene: TRBV29-1
d_gene: .
abundance: .
j_gene: TRBJ1-1
CDR3aa: CSVERVGNTEAFF
CDR3nt: TGCAGCGTTGAACGGGTGGGGAACACTGAAGCTTTCTTT

v_gene: TRBV24-1
d_gene: TRBD1
abundance: once
j_gene: TRBJ1-5
CDR3aa: CATSDSSGTGSGQPQHF
CDR3nt: TGTGCCACCAGTGATTCCTCCGGGACAGGCTCGGGGCAGCCCCAGCATTTT

v_gene: TRBV3-1/TRBV3-2
d_gene: TRBD1
abundance: .
j_gene: TRBJ2-2
CDR3aa: CASSRDRGFRSTGELFF
CDR3nt: TGTGCCAGCAGCCGGGACAGGGGATTTCGAAGCACCGGGGAGCTGTTTTTT